Listed below are T cell receptor beta chains from one sample, sequenced in a study of T cell responses to AZD1222 COVID-19 vaccine. Some clones are missing from TCRdb's copy, which holds only in-frame ones; the method was immunoSEQ multiplex PCR. Of over 65,000 clones detected, about 90% appear once; the ten largest clones hold roughly 7%. The sequences come from peripheral blood, collected on day 0 of MenACWY control vaccination. All receptors derive from an adult in good health. Each CDR3 is given with its conserved first and last residue. A D gene is named only where the DNA matches it firmly. Only part of the rows carry a size: once, few, many, or a class if the clone is expanded.

D gene	V gene	J gene	clone size	CDR3 protein	CDR3 DNA
-	TRBV9	TRBJ2-3	-	CASSVGERTTDTQYF	TGTGCCAGCAGCGTAGGGGAGAGAACGACAGATACGCAGTATTTT
-	TRBV5-5	TRBJ1-5	once	CARSLGGGGFGNQPQHF	TGTGCCCGCAGCTTGGGGGGCGGGGGCTTTGGCAATCAGCCCCAGCATTTT
TRBD1	TRBV6-5	TRBJ1-5	-	CASRPATGAGQPQHF	TGTGCCAGCAGACCTGCGACAGGGGCGGGTCAGCCCCAGCATTTT
-	TRBV5-1	TRBJ2-7	few	CASSLGGGTHEQYF	TGCGCCAGCAGCTTGGGTGGGGGAACCCACGAGCAGTACTTC
-	TRBV27	TRBJ2-3	few	CASSFRELFTDTQYF	TGTGCCAGCAGTTTTCGGGAACTATTCACAGATACGCAGTATTTT
-	TRBV3-1/TRBV3-2	TRBJ1-4	-	CASSQNLANEKLFF	TGTGCCAGCAGCCAAAATTTGGCGAATGAAAAACTGTTTTTT
TRBD2	TRBV9	TRBJ2-5	medium-sized	CASSVGRRLAGEGETQYF	TGTGCCAGCAGCGTAGGACGTCGACTAGCGGGAGAGGGAGAGACCCAGTACTTC
TRBD1	TRBV5-8	TRBJ1-4	-	CASSFGTGEEKLFF	TGTGCCAGCAGCTTCGGGACAGGGGAAGAAAAACTGTTTTTT
-	TRBV11-1	TRBJ1-6	-	CASSLEWNSPLHF	TGTGCCAGCAGCTTAGAGTGGAATTCACCCCTCCACTTT
-	TRBV29-1	TRBJ1-3	-	CSVTKGSSGNTIYF	TGCAGCGTTACCAAGGGGAGCTCTGGAAACACCATATATTTT
-	TRBV29-1	TRBJ1-1	-	CSVDRGANTEAFF	TGCAGCGTTGATAGGGGGGCGAACACTGAAGCTTTCTTT
TRBD1	TRBV27	TRBJ2-2	-	CASSYWGQGYTGELFF	TGTGCCAGCAGTTATTGGGGACAGGGTTACACCGGGGAGCTGTTTTTT
-	TRBV19	TRBJ1-6	-	CASGNPPGLLNSPLHF	TGTGCCAGTGGGAATCCGCCGGGACTCCTTAATTCACCCCTCCACTTT
-	TRBV6-6	TRBJ2-1	-	CASSSGLDEQFF	TGTGCCAGCAGTTCGGGACTTGATGAGCAGTTCTTC
-	TRBV30	TRBJ1-1	-	CAWTGGQVNTEAFF	TGTGCCTGGACCGGAGGGCAGGTGAACACTGAAGCTTTCTTT
TRBD1	TRBV28	TRBJ1-2	-	CASSSTGTGLGGYTF	TGTGCCAGCAGTTCAACCGGGACAGGGTTGGGTGGCTACACCTTC